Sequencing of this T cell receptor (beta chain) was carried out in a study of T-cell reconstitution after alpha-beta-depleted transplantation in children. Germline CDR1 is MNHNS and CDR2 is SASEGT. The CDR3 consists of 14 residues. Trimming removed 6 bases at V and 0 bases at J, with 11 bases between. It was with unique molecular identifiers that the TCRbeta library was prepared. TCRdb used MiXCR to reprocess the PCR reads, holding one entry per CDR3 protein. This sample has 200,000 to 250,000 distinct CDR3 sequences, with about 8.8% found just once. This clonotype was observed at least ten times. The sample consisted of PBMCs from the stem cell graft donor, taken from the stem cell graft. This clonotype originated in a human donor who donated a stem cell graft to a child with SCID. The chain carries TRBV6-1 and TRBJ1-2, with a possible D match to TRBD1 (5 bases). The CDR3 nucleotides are TGTGCCAGCAGCGTTCAGGGCTCTAACTATGGCTACACCTTC. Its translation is CASSVQGSNYGYTF.